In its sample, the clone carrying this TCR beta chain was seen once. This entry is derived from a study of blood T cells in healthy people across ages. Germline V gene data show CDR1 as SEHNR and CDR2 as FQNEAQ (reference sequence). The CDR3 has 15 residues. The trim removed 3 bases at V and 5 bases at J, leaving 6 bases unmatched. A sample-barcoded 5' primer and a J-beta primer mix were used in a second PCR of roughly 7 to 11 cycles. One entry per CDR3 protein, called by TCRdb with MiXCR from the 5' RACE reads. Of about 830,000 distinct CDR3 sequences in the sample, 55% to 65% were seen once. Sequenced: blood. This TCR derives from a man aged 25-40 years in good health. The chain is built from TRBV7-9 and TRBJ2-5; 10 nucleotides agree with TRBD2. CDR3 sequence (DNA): TGTGCCAGCAGCTTTTCTAGCGGGGGCCGGGAGACCCAGTACTTC. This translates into CASSFSSGGRETQYF.